This TCR beta chain is from a study of CD8 T cells in Susac syndrome. This CDR3 is 14 amino acids long. Germline trimming cut 5 bases from V and 3 bases from J; bases unmatched to any gene: 2. Sequencing targeted TCR beta in T cells from blood (CD8+ and CD4+). The multiple sclerosis controls were treatment-naive patients, and their relapsing-remitting disease was stable or active. Random hexamers were used to reverse transcribe about 0.5 to 1 ug of RNA. With immunoSEQ multiplex PCR, TCR beta CDR3 was amplified across 54 Vbeta and 13 Jbeta. From the immunoSEQ multiplex PCR reads, TCRdb called clonotypes with MiXCR, one entry per CDR3 protein. Of 160,000 or so distinct CDR3 sequences listed, 94% are singletons.

The sample comprised CD4+ T cells from PBMCs. The receptor comes from a human donor with multiple sclerosis. This sequence joins TRBV12-3 or TRBV12-4 and TRBJ2-1; 9 bases are a match to TRBD2. CDR3 bases: TGTGCCAGCAGTCCTAGCGGGATCTACAATGAGCAGTTCTTC. This sequence encodes CASSPSGIYNEQFF.